Following are 26 T cell receptor beta chains from one sample sequenced in a study of identifying expanded T cells in peripheral blood. Produced via immunoSEQ multiplex PCR; TCRdb's table is partial and in-frame only. The profile covers around 68,000 clones, with 70% to 90% appearing a single time and around 4.6% taken by the ten largest. Sequenced: blood. These TCRs come from a person between 18 and 69 years old in good health.

The chain employs TRBV4-1 and TRBJ2-3; 9 bases match TRBD2. CDR3 size: 15 residues. V lost 1 base to trimming and J lost 6 bases; unmatched junction nucleotides: 5. CDR1 and CDR2 from the germline V gene are MGHRA and YSYEKL. CDR3 in DNA: TGCGCCAGCAGCCAAGCGAGGACTAGCGTTGATACGCAGTATTTT. Residues: CASSQARTSVDTQYF.

The chain recombines TRBV10-1 with TRBJ1-5, with D possibly TRBD1 on 6 matching bases. Trimming took off 7 bases at V and 5 bases at J, with 15 bases between the two ends. Germline loops: CDR1 WNHNN, CDR2 SYGVQD (reference sequence). This CDR3 has 14 amino acids. The CDR3 DNA sequence: TGCGCCAGCACCAGAACAGGGCAGGATCAGCCCCAGCATTTT. It specifies CASTRTGQDQPQHF.

The CDR3 sequence: CASSPPPGVRTEAFF. CDR3 nucleotides: TGTGCCAGCAGCCCCCCCCCAGGGGTCAGGACTGAAGCTTTCTTT. This chain joins TRBV14 and TRBJ1-1, with D tentatively TRBD1 (6 bases). The V end was cut by 4 bases, the J end by 5 bases, with 17 bases between. In germline, CDR1 is SGHDN, CDR2 FVKESK. The CDR3 is 15 amino acids. Filled out from reference TRBV14 and TRBJ1-1, the complete variable domain reads EAGVTQFPSHSVIEKGQTVTLRCDPISGHDNLYWYRRVMGKEIKFLLHFVKESKQDESGMPNNRFLAERTGGTYSTLKVQPAELEDSGVYFCASSPPPGVRTEAFFGQGTRLTVV.

The chain has TRBV5-1 and TRBJ1-1, with 8 bases identical to TRBD1. The germline V gene has CDR1 SGHRS and CDR2 YFSETQ. CDR3 length equals 12 residues. Losses at the gene ends were 4 bases for V and 8 bases for J; bases not matched to a gene: 4. CDR3 protein: CASSRTGKEAFF. DNA of the CDR3: TGCGCCAGCAGCCGGACAGGGAAGGAAGCTTTCTTT.

The rearrangement links TRBV18 to TRBJ2-6, with 8 positions matching TRBD1. J gave up 9 bases and V 4 bases, and 8 bases lay outside the gene matches. The CDR3 contains 15 residues. The germline V gene encodes CDR1 KGHSH and CDR2 LQKENI. CDR3 loop: CASSLLGQGVNVLTF. The CDR3 bases are TGTGCCAGCTCACTTCTCGGACAGGGAGTCAACGTCCTGACTTTC.

The chain uses TRBV6-4 and TRBJ2-6, with TRBD2 as a possible D gene (6 bases). V lost 3 bases and J lost 2, with 11 bases in between. This CDR3 spans 16 amino acids. CDR1 is MRHNA and CDR2 is SNTAGT in the germline V gene. In nucleotides, the CDR3 is TGTGCCAGCAGTGAAGGGACTCAGGCTGGGGCCAACGTCCTGACTTTC. Its translation: CASSEGTQAGANVLTF.

This chain connects TRBV28 to TRBJ1-5; no clear D. Germline lookup yields CDR1 MDHEN and CDR2 SYDVKM. The V end lost 2 bases, the J end lost 4 bases, and 15 bases lay between the germline ends. This CDR3 spans 16 amino acids. The CDR3: CASSLPGAAPNQPQHF. CDR3 DNA: TGTGCCAGCAGTTTACCCGGAGCGGCGCCGAATCAGCCCCAGCATTTT.

CDR3: CASNKDRADNSPLHF. The DNA of the CDR3 is TGTGCCAGCAACAAGGACAGGGCGGATAATTCACCCCTCCACTTT. This rearrangement joins TRBV9 to TRBJ1-6; 8 bases map to TRBD1. The CDR3 runs 15 residues. The V segment lost 6 bases and the J segment 5 bases; nucleotides outside the gene matches: 7. CDR1 is SGDLS and CDR2 is YYNGEE in the germline V gene.

This clone appeared once. The V call is TRBV5-1, the J call TRBJ1-1; D not resolved. The V gene's germline CDR1 is SGHRS and CDR2 YFSETQ. The V end lost 2 bases, the J end lost 3 bases, and 11 bases lay between the germline ends. The CDR3 consists of 14 residues. CDR3 DNA sequence: TGCGCCAGCAGCTTCCAGGCTAAGTACACTGAAGCTTTCTTT. It codes for CASSFQAKYTEAFF.

This clone came up a few times. The V call is TRBV23-1, the J call TRBJ1-2; D not resolved. TRBV23-1 is assigned to the ORF class and has an uncertain function. Trimming took 6 bases from V and 8 from J, leaving 16 bases between them. CDR3 length equals 13 residues. The DNA of the CDR3 is TGCGCCAGCAGCCTTTGGGGTCTGCGGGGCTACACCTTC. It yields the protein CASSLWGLRGYTF.

The V call is TRBV6-6, the J call TRBJ1-2; tentatively, D is TRBD1 (5 bases). The V gene lost 7 bases and the J gene lost 7 bases, with 16 bases spanning the gap. The CDR3 spans 13 residues. Germline V gives CDR1 MNHNY, CDR2 SVGAGI (reference sequence). The CDR3 DNA is TGTGCCAGCACTCTGGAGGGGTTCCTTGGCTACACCTTC. Its protein is CASTLEGFLGYTF.

The J gene is TRBJ1-5, the V gene TRBV5-4; D gene uncertain. With 0 bases removed from V and 2 bases from J, the gap between germline ends came to 6 bases. This CDR3 has 14 amino acids. Germline CDR1 and CDR2: SGHNT and YYREEE (reference sequence). CDR3 amino acids: CASSLGGRNQPQHF. The CDR3 DNA reads TGTGCCAGCAGCTTGGGAGGACGCAATCAGCCCCAGCATTTT. Combining the CDR3 with reference TRBV5-4 and TRBJ1-5 gives the whole variable domain ETGVTQSPTHLIKTRGQQVTLRCSSQSGHNTVSWYQQALGQGPQFIFQYYREEENGRGNFPPRFSGLQFPNYSSELNVNALELDDSALYLCASSLGGRNQPQHFGDGTRLSIL.

The V call is TRBV19, the J call TRBJ2-7, with 8 positions matching TRBD1. The V gene end was trimmed by 6 bases and the J gene end by 1 base; junction bases not matched to a gene: 8. Germline lookup yields CDR1 LNHDA and CDR2 SQIVND (reference sequence). CDR3 length equals 15 residues. This CDR3 reads CASSERQGISYEQYF. The CDR3 bases are TGTGCCAGTAGCGAACGACAGGGGATTTCCTACGAGCAGTACTTC.

The chain has TRBV9 and TRBJ2-3, with D perhaps TRBD1 or TRBD2 (5 bases each). The CDR3 covers 15 residues. The ends were cut back, 3 bases at V and 5 bases at J, with 16 bases in the middle. From germline, CDR1 is SGDLS and CDR2 YYNGEE. CDR3 loop: CASSGSGTNLDTQYF. The CDR3 nucleotides are TGTGCCAGCAGCGGCTCCGGGACCAACCTAGATACGCAGTATTTT.

This rearrangement joins TRBV11-3 to TRBJ2-2; 8 bases agree with TRBD2. V gave up 8 bases and J gave up 3 bases; unmatched junction bases: 8. CDR3 size: 15 residues. Germline V gene sequence: CDR1 SGHNT, CDR2 YENEEA. The CDR3 bases are TGTGCCAGCGGTACCGGGACTAGTTACACCGGGGAGCTGTTTTTT. Residues: CASGTGTSYTGELFF.

V is TRBV28 and J is TRBJ1-2, with D perhaps matching TRBD1 (6 bases). The V gene lost 5 bases and the J gene lost 6 bases, with 16 bases spanning the gap. Germline values: CDR1 MDHEN, CDR2 SYDVKM. This CDR3 region has 14 residues. In DNA, the CDR3 is TGTGCCAGCAGTACTCCACAGGGTATCAATGGCTACACCTTC. This codes for CASSTPQGINGYTF.

CDR3 sequence reads: CASSLVGLAGGPVNEQFF. The DNA for the CDR3 is TGTGCCAGCAGCTTAGTTGGACTAGCGGGAGGGCCTGTTAATGAGCAGTTCTTC. The chain has TRBV5-4 and TRBJ2-1; the match to TRBD2 covers 15 bases. The CDR3 is 18 amino acids. In germline, CDR1 is SGHNT, CDR2 YYREEE (reference sequence). The V and J ends lost 2 bases and 7 bases, in that order; junction bases with no gene match: 10.

The chain is built from TRBV6-1 and TRBJ1-4; D is perhaps TRBD1 (5 bases). The V gene's germline CDR1 is MNHNS and CDR2 SASEGT. The CDR3 is made up of 16 amino acids. Trimming removed 3 bases at V and 3 bases at J, with 14 bases between. The CDR3, as DNA: TGTGCCAGCAGTGACCGCTCCCGGGACGCTAATGAAAAACTGTTTTTT. This codes for CASSDRSRDANEKLFF.

The chain has TRBV28 and TRBJ1-2, with D unclear. Per germline, CDR1 MDHEN and CDR2 SYDVKM. The V and J ends lost 7 bases and 0 bases respectively, with 6 bases between them. The CDR3 consists of 12 residues. CDR3 loop: CASTTPNYGYTF. The CDR3 bases are TGTGCCAGCACGACGCCTAACTATGGCTACACCTTC.

The rearrangement joins TRBV7-6 to TRBJ2-5, with D perhaps being TRBD1 or TRBD2 (5 bases each). The CDR3 consists of 13 residues. CDR1 and CDR2 from the germline V gene are SGHVS and FNYEAQ. Deletions cut 5 bases from V and 8 bases from J, with 15 bases between. CDR3 amino acids: CASSLQPGLTQYF. The CDR3, as DNA: TGTGCCAGCAGCCTCCAACCGGGGCTAACCCAGTACTTC.

This clone is a singleton in its sample. The V gene is TRBV5-6, the J gene TRBJ1-1; D perhaps matches TRBD1 (6 bases). Trimming shortened V by 7 bases and J by 1 base, and 14 bases separated the two germline ends. Germline loops: CDR1 SGHDT, CDR2 YYEEEE. The CDR3 has 14 amino acids. The CDR3 sequence is CASRRGGTNTEAFF. CDR3 DNA: TGTGCCAGCCGTCGGGGGGGCACGAACACTGAAGCTTTCTTT.

J is TRBJ2-3 and V is TRBV14; D uncertain. The CDR3 consists of 15 residues. Germline CDR1 SGHDN, CDR2 FVKESK. Trimming removed 6 bases from V and 0 bases from J, with 13 bases in between. The CDR3 loop is CASSQRLRSTDTQYF. CDR3 bases: TGTGCCAGCAGTCAACGTTTGAGGAGCACAGATACGCAGTATTTT.

This clone has a single count. The chain is built from TRBV6-4 and TRBJ2-1; the D gene is possibly TRBD2 (6 bases). The germline V and J ends were trimmed by 6 bases and 5 bases, with 11 bases remaining between them. This CDR3 contains 13 residues. CDR1 MRHNA and CDR2 SNTAGT come from the germline V gene. DNA for the CDR3: TGTGCCAGCAGGGCGGGACCCGACAATGAGCAGTTCTTC. Its protein is CASRAGPDNEQFF.

The chain uses TRBV5-1 and TRBJ2-1; maybe TRBD2 (6 bases). This CDR3 comprises 14 residues. Germline CDR1 and CDR2: SGHRS and YFSETQ. The V gene lost 6 bases and the J gene lost 5 bases, with 15 bases spanning the gap. The CDR3 nucleotides read TGCGCCAGCAATTCCGGGAGTTCCCACAATGAGCAGTTCTTC. Translating it yields CASNSGSSHNEQFF.

About this clone itself: One end of the junction fails to match germline, which may point to a read error. The chain joins TRBV2 to TRBJ1-2, with 7 bases that match TRBD1. Per germline, CDR1 SNHLY and CDR2 FYNNEI. The CDR3 is 14 residues long. CDR3 nucleotides: TGTGCCAGCAGGCAAAGGGACAGTTTCCCCCCCATCGCCTTC. Translation gives CASRQRDSFPPIAF. The full variable domain, its missing parts supplied by reference TRBV2 and TRBJ1-2, is EPEVTQTPSHQVTQMGQEVILRCVPISNHLYFYWYRQILGQKVEFLVSFYNNEISEKSEIFDDQFSVERPDGSNFTLKIRSTKLEDSAMYFCASRQRDSFPPIAFGSGTRLTVV.

CDR3 sequence: CATSGGQRDSYNEQFF. CDR3 bases: TGTGCCACCAGCGGGGGCCAGCGGGACTCCTACAATGAGCAGTTCTTC. The rearrangement links TRBV15 to TRBJ2-1; TRBD2 is a possible D gene (7 bases). Germline CDR1 reads LNHNV; CDR2 reads YYDKDF (reference sequence). The CDR3 loop spans 16 amino acids. Trimming left V 5 bases short and J 0 bases short, with 14 bases between.